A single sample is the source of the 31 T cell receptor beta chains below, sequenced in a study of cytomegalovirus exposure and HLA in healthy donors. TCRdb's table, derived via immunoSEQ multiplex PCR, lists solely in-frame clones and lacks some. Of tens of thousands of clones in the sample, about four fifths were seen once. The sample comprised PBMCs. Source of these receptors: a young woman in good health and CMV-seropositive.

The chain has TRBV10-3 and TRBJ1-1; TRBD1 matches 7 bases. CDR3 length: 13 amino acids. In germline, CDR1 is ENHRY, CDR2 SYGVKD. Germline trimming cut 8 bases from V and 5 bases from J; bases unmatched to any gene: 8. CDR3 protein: CAIGQEGGTEAFF. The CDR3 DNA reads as TGTGCCATCGGACAGGAAGGAGGGACTGAAGCTTTCTTT.

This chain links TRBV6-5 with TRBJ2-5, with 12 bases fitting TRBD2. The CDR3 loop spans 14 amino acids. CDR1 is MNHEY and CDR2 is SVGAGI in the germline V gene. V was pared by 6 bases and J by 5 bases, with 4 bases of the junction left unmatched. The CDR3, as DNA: TGTGCCAGCAGAGAGACTAGCGGGGGTGAGACCCAGTACTTC. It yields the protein CASRETSGGETQYF.

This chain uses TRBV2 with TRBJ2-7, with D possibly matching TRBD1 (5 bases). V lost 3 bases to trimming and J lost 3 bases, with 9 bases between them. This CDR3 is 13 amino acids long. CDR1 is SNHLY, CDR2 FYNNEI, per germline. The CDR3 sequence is CASSDGQGYEQYF. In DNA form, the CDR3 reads TGTGCCAGCAGTGATGGCCAGGGCTACGAGCAGTACTTC.

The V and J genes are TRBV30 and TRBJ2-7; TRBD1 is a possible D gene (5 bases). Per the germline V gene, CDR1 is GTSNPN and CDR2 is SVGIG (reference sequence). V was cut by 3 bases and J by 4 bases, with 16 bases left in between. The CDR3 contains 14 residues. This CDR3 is CAWRRQGNSYEQYF. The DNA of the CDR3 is TGTGCCTGGAGGCGTCAGGGAAATTCTTACGAGCAGTACTTC.

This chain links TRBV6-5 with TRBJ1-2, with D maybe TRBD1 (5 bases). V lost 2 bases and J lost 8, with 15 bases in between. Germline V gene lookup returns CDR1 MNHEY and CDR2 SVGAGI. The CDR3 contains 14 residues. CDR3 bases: TGTGCCAGCAGTTACCTAGGGGCCTCGGGCGGCTACACCTTC. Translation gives CASSYLGASGGYTF.

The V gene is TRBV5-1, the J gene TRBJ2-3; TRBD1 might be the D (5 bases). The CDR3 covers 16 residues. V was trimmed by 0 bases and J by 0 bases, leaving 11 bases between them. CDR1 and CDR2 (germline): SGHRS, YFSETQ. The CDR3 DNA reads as TGCGCCAGCAGCTTGGCCATGGACACCAGCACAGATACGCAGTATTTT. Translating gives CASSLAMDTSTDTQYF.

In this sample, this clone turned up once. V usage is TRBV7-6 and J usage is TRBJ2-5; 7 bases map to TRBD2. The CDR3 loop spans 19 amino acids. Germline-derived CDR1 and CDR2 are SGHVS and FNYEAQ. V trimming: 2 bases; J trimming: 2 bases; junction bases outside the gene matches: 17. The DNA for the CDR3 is TGTGCCAGCAGCTTACCCAGGACACCCAGCGGGGACCCTCAAGAGACCCAGTACTTC. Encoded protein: CASSLPRTPSGDPQETQYF.

The chain's CDR3 is CASSLGQGAGTGELFF. As DNA, the CDR3 is TGTGCCAGCAGCTTAGGACAGGGGGCGGGCACCGGGGAGCTGTTTTTT. J is TRBJ2-2 and V is TRBV7-2; 10 bases align to TRBD1. The CDR3 contains 16 residues. The V segment lost 1 base and the J segment 4 bases; nucleotides outside the gene matches: 3. The germline CDR1 and CDR2 sequences are SGHTA and FQGNSA.

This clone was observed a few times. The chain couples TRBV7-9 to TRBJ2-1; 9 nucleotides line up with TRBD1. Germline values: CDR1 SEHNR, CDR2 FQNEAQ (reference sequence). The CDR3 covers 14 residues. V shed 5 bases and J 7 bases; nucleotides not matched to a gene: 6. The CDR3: CASSRTGAGNEQFF. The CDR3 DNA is TGTGCCAGCAGCCGGACAGGGGCGGGTAATGAGCAGTTCTTC. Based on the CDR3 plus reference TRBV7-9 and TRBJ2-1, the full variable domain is DTGVSQNPRHKITKRGQNVTFRCDPISEHNRLYWYRQTLGQGPEFLTYFQNEAQLEKSRLLSDRFSAERPKGSFSTLEIQRTEQGDSAMYLCASSRTGAGNEQFFGPGTRLTVL.

DNA for the CDR3: TGTGCCAGCAGCTCTCCGGGACAGGGGGAGGGAGAGACCCAGTACTTC. This sequence encodes CASSSPGQGEGETQYF. The V and J genes are TRBV7-3 and TRBJ2-5; 11 nucleotides match TRBD1. There are 16 residues in the CDR3. Germline values: CDR1 SGHTA, CDR2 FQGTGA. V was clipped by 4 bases and J by 4 bases; unmatched bases: 8. The full variable domain, completed using reference TRBV7-3 and TRBJ2-5, is GAGVSQTPSNKVTEKGKYVELRCDPISGHTALYWYRQSLGQGPEFLIYFQGTGAADDSGLPNDRFFAVRPEGSVSTLKIQRTERGDSAVYLCASSSPGQGEGETQYFGPGTRLLVL.

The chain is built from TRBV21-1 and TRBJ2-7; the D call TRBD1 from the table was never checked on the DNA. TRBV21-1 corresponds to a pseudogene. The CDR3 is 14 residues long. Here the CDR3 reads CASSKEQGSHEQYF. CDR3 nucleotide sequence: TGTGCCAGCAGCAAAGAGCAGGGATCTCACGAGCAGTACTTC.

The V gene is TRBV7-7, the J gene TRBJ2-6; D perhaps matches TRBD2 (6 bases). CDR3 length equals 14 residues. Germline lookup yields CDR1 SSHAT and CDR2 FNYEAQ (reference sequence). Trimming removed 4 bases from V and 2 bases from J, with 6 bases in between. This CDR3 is CASSSGAGANVLTF. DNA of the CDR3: TGTGCCAGCAGCTCGGGGGCTGGGGCCAACGTCCTGACTTTC.

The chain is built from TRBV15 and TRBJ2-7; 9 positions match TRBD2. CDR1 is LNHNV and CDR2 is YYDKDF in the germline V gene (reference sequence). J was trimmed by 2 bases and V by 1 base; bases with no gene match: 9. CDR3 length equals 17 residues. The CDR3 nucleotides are TGTGCCACCAGCAGAGCCTTTTTAGCGGGGGTGCCCTACGAGCAGTACTTC. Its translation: CATSRAFLAGVPYEQYF.

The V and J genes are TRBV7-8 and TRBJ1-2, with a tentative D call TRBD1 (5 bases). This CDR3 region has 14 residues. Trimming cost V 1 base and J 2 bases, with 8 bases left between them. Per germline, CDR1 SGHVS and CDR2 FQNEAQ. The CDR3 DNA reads TGTGCCAGCAGCTTAGTCGACAGCAACTATGGCTACACCTTC. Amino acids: CASSLVDSNYGYTF.

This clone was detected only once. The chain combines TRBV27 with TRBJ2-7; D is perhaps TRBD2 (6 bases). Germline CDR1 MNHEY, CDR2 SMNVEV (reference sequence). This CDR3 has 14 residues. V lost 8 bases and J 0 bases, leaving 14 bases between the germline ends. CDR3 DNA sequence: TGTGCCAGCCGCGGGACCAACCGCTCCTACGAGCAGTACTTC. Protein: CASRGTNRSYEQYF.

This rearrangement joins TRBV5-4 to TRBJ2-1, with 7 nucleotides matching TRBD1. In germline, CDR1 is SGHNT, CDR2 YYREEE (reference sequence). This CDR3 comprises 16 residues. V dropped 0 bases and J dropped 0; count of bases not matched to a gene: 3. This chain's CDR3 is CASSLGGQSSYNEQFF. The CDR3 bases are TGTGCCAGCAGCTTGGGGGGACAGAGCTCCTACAATGAGCAGTTCTTC.

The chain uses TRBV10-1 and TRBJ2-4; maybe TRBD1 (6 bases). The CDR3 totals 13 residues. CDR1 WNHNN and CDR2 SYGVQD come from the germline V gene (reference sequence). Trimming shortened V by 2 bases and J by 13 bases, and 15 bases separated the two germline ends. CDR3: CASSEREGGNQYF. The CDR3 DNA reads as TGCGCCAGCAGTGAGAGGGAAGGGGGAAACCAGTACTTC.

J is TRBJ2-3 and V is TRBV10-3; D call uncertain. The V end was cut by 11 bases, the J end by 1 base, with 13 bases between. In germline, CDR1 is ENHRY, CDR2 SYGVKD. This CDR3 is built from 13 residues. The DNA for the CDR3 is TGTGCCTCTACCCCGGCGGGCACAGATACGCAGTATTTT. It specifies CASTPAGTDTQYF.

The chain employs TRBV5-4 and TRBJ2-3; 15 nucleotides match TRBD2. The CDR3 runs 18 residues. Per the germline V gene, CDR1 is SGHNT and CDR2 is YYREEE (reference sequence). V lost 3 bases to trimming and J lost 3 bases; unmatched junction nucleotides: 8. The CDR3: CASSCGLAGGPGTDTQYF. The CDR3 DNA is TGTGCCAGCAGCTGCGGACTAGCGGGGGGGCCGGGGACAGATACGCAGTATTTT.

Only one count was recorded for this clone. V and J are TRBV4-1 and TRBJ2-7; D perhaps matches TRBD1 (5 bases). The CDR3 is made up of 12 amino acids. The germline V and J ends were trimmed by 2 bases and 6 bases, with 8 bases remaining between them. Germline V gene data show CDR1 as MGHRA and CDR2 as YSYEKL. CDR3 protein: CASSQPRGEQYF. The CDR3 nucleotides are TGCGCCAGCAGCCAACCTAGGGGCGAGCAGTACTTC.

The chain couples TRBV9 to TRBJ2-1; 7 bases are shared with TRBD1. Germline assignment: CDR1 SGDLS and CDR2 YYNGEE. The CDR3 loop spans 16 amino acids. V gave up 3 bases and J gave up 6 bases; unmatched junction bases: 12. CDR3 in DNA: TGTGCCAGCAGCGCCGGACCCAGGGACAGCTTCAATGAGCAGTTCTTC. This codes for CASSAGPRDSFNEQFF.

For the CDR3, the DNA is TGCGCCAGCAGACCACCGACAGGTTATGGCTACACCTTC. This encodes CASRPPTGYGYTF. The chain combines TRBV4-1 with TRBJ1-2; TRBD1 is a possible D gene (6 bases). With 6 bases removed from V and 5 bases from J, the gap between germline ends came to 13 bases. There are 13 residues in the CDR3. Germline assignment: CDR1 MGHRA and CDR2 YSYEKL.

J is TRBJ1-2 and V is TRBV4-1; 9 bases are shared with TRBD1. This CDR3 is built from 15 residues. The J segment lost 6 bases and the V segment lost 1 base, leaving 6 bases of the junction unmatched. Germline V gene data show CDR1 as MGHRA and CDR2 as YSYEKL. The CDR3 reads CASSQVAGQGNGYTF. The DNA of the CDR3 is TGCGCCAGCAGCCAAGTAGCGGGACAGGGAAATGGCTACACCTTC.

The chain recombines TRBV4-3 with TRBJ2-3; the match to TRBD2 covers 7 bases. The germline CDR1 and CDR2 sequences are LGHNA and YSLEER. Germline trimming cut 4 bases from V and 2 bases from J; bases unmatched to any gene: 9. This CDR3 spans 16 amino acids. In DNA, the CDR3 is TGCGCCAGCAGCCGTGGGCTAGCGGAATTCACAGATACGCAGTATTTT. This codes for CASSRGLAEFTDTQYF.

The CDR3 loop is CASSFDGQQNQPQHF. For the CDR3, the DNA is TGCGCCAGCAGCTTTGATGGACAGCAAAATCAGCCCCAGCATTTT. The V and J genes are TRBV5-1 and TRBJ1-5; tentative D call: TRBD1 (6 bases). The V gene lost 2 bases and the J gene lost 4 bases, with 13 bases spanning the gap. The CDR3 spans 15 residues. Germline loops: CDR1 SGHRS, CDR2 YFSETQ. Full variable domain (outside the CDR3, taken from reference TRBV5-1 and TRBJ1-5): KAGVTQTPRYLIKTRGQQVTLSCSPISGHRSVSWYQQTPGQGLQFLFEYFSETQRNKGNFPGRFSGRQFSNSRSEMNVSTLELGDSALYLCASSFDGQQNQPQHFGDGTRLSIL.

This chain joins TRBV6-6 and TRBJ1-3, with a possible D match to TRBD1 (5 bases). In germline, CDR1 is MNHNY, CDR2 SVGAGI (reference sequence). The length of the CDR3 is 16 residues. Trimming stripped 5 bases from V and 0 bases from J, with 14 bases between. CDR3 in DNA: TGTGCCAGCAGTCAACATTACAGGAACTCTGGAAACACCATATATTTT. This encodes CASSQHYRNSGNTIYF.

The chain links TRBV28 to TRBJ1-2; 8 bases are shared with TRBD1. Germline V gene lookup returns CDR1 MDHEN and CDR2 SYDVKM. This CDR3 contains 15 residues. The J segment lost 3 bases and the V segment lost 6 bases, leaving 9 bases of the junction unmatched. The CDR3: CASSYDRGPDYGYTF. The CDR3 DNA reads TGTGCCAGCAGCTACGACAGGGGACCTGACTATGGCTACACCTTC.

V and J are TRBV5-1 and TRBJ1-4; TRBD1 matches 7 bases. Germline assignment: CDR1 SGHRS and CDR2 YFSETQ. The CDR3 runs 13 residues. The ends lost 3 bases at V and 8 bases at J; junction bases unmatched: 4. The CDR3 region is CASSSQTGEKLFF. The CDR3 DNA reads TGCGCCAGCAGCTCCCAGACAGGGGAAAAACTGTTTTTT.

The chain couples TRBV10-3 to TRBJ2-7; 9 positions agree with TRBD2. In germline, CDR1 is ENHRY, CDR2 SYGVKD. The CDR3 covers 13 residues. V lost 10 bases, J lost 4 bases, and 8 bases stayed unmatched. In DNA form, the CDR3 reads TGTGCCACCCAAGCGGGGGGCCGGTACGAGCAGTACTTC. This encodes CATQAGGRYEQYF.

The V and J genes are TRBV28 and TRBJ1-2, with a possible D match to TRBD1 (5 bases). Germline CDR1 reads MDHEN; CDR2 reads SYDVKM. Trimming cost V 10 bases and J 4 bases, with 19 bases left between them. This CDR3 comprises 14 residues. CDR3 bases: TGTGCCACGAGAGAAAGGGACTTCTCCTATGGCTACACCTTC. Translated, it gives CATRERDFSYGYTF.

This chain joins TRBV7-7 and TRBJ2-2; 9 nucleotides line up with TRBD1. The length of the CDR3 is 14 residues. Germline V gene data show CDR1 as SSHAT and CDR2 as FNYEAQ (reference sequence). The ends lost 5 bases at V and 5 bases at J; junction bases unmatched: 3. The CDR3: CASSPGTGTGELFF. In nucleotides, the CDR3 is TGTGCCAGCAGCCCAGGGACAGGGACCGGGGAGCTGTTTTTT.